This TCR beta chain was identified in a study of naive and memory T cell subsets. The V gene's germline CDR1 is KGHSH and CDR2 LQKENI. CDR3 size: 15 residues. The V end lost 3 bases, the J end lost 0 bases, and 6 bases lay between the germline ends. This clonotype was counted many times. The antigen remains undetermined. Four subsets defined by CD45RA and CD27 were sorted after CD3, CD4, CD8 and live/dead staining. An equimolar mix of two oligonucleotides served as the beta constant-region primer for TRBC1 and TRBC2. Ligated cDNA was amplified by four rounds of PCR with nested alpha and beta constant-region primers and SP2. A 12-nucleotide UMI and the SP2 primer were added to the cDNA 3' end by oligonucleotide ligation. TCRdb reanalysed the UMI-ligation and nested PCR reads using MiXCR and keeps one entry per CDR3 protein. The repertoire consists of just over 80,000 distinct CDR3 sequences, with 9% occurring once and the leading ten covering 1.2%.

Study observations and caveats: Each distinct alpha or beta sequence counts as one clonotype. A few larger clonotypes appeared in naive repertoires, especially CD8, possibly memory cells re-expressing CD45RA.

V and J are TRBV18 and TRBJ2-6; D is uncertain. The receptor's source is a human donor in good health. The material sequenced was naive CD8+ T cells from blood. CDR3 region: CASSPGFSGANVLTF. DNA for the CDR3: TGTGCCAGCTCACCGGGCTTCTCTGGGGCCAACGTCCTGACTTTC.